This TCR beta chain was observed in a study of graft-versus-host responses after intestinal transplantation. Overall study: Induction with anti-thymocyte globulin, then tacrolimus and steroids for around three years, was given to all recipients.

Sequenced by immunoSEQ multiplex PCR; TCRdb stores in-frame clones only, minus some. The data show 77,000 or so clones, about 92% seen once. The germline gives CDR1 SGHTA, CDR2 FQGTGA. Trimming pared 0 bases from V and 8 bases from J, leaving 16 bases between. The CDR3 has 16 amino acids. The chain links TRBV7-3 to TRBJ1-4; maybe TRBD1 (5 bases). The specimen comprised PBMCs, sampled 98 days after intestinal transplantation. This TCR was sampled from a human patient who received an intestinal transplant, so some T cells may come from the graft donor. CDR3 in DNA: TGTGCCAGCAGCTTAACGCAACAGGTTGCAGGCGAAAAACTGTTTTTT. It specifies CASSLTQQVAGEKLFF.